Included here is one TCR beta chain sequence, with context. This entry belongs to a study of early T cells in non-severe SARS-CoV-2 infection. Using its own MiXCR run on the 5' RACE reads, TCRdb lists one record per CDR3 protein. The data contain 45,000 to 60,000 distinct CDR3 sequences, 7.5% to 9.5% of them seen just once; the ten biggest clones take up about 3.8%. There are 15 residues in the CDR3. V dropped 5 bases and J dropped 1 base, with 13 bases sitting between them. Germline V gene sequence: CDR1 MNHNS, CDR2 SASEGT. The chain uses TRBV6-1 and TRBJ2-3; D unclear. Sequencing used whole blood, obtained at baseline. The receptor comes from an adult who was a healthcare worker with PCR-confirmed SARS-CoV-2 infection or an uninfected control (not recorded which). The CDR3 DNA is TGTGCCAGCAGTCCGGTGGACCCCCGCACAGATACGCAGTATTTT. This translates into CASSPVDPRTDTQYF.